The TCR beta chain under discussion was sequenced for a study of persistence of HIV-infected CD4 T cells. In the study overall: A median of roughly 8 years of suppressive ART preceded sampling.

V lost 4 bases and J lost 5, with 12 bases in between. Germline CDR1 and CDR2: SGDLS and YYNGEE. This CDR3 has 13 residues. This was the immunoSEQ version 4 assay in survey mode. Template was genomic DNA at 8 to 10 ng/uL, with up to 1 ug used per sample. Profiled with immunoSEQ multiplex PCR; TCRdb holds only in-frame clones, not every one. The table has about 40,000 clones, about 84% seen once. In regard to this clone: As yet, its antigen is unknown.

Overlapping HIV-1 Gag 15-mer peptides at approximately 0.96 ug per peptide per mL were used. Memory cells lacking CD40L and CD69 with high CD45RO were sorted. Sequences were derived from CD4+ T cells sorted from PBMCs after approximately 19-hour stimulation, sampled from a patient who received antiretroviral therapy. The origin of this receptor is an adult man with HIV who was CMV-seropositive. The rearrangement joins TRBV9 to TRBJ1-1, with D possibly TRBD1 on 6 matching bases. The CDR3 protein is CASSPQGLTEAFF. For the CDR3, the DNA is TGTGCCAGCAGCCCACAGGGATTAACTGAAGCTTTCTTT.